Included here is one T cell receptor beta chain sequence, with context. The entry originates in a study of radiotherapy plus CTLA-4 blockade in lung cancer. Germline lookup yields CDR1 MNHNY and CDR2 SVGAGI (reference sequence). This CDR3 spans 14 amino acids. The junction had 3 bases not matched to a gene; V was cut back by 5 bases and J by 6 bases. The method was immunoSEQ multiplex PCR; TCRdb's version includes in-frame clones alone and lacks a portion of them. The data contain some 40,000 clones, 75% to 80% of them singletons. The chain links TRBV6-6 to TRBJ2-1; TRBD1 agrees at 11 bases. Material: peripheral blood, obtained from a patient treated with radiotherapy plus ipilimumab. This clonotype was sampled from a human donor with non-small cell lung cancer that progressed on radiotherapy plus ipilimumab. The CDR3 spells CASSPGQGANEQFF. The CDR3 bases are TGTGCCAGCAGTCCCGGACAGGGGGCCAATGAGCAGTTCTTC.